This T cell receptor beta chain was captured in a study of radiotherapy plus CTLA-4 blockade in lung cancer. Overall study context: Across the patients, objective responses occurred in less than 20%, and disease control in over 25%. General study points: Response, reportedly, was best predicted by interferon-beta along with early blood T cell clone dynamics. Tumor-derived TCR clones expanded in blood after radiotherapy plus ipilimumab.

As regards this clone: The antigen is undetermined.

Unmatched junction bases numbered 15, after V lost 4 bases and J lost 0 bases. The length of the CDR3 is 21 residues. The germline gives CDR1 LGHNT, CDR2 FRNRAP. Clones were sequenced by immunoSEQ multiplex PCR, and TCRdb holds only the in-frame ones, with some missing. The profile shows around 110,000 clones, around 85% of them singletons. This receptor was taken from a human donor with non-small cell lung cancer that progressed on radiotherapy plus ipilimumab. Some clones in this sample may be carry-over from other donors' samples. The rearrangement links TRBV12-5 to TRBJ2-6; 10 bases line up with TRBD1. This specimen consisted of peripheral blood, obtained from a patient treated with radiotherapy plus ipilimumab. The CDR3 region is CASGSQRGTGAPSSGANVLTF. The CDR3 DNA is TGTGCTAGTGGTTCCCAACGAGGGACAGGGGCGCCATCCTCTGGGGCCAACGTCCTGACTTTC.